Listed here are 26 T cell receptor beta chains from one sample, sequenced in a study of prognosis after radiotherapy for stage I lung cancer. The authors amplified TCR beta CDR3 from genomic DNA using two-round multiplex PCR. Initially, in first-round PCR, primers specific to each TRBV and TRBJ gene were used. In TCRdb, the multiplex PCR reads were re-called with MiXCR into one record per CDR3 protein. The sample holds 20,000 to 25,000 distinct CDR3 sequences, roughly 37% seen once. The input for sequencing was PBMCs, taken before or after stereotactic body radiation therapy (not recorded which). The source of these receptors is a donor over 45 with non-small cell lung cancer.

Concerning this clonotype: This likely traces to a read error, being one base from a far larger clone. The V and J genes are TRBV6-6 and TRBJ2-7; 10 positions match TRBD2. Germline assignment: CDR1 MNHNY and CDR2 SVGAGI (reference sequence). The length of the CDR3 is 16 residues. The CDR3, as DNA: TGTGCCAGCAGTTACTCCTCTAGCGGGAGTGGGTACGGGCAGTACTTC. As protein: CASSYSSSGSGYGQYF.

In this sample, this clonotype turned up many times. The V gene is TRBV24-1, the J gene TRBJ2-1; D is unresolved. Germline CDR1 reads KGHDR; CDR2 reads SFDVKD. V was pared by 3 bases and J by 3 bases, with 8 bases between. The length of the CDR3 is 14 residues. The CDR3 reads CATSDTLGYNEQFF. The DNA for the CDR3 is TGTGCCACCAGTGATACTCTTGGCTACAATGAGCAGTTCTTC.

As regards this clonotype: The junction shows a germline mismatch at one end, possibly a read error. The chain recombines TRBV6-5 with TRBJ2-1; 9 nucleotides match TRBD2. The CDR3 is 15 residues long. Germline CDR1 and CDR2: MNHEY and SVGAGI. CDR3 sequence (DNA): TGTGCCAACAGTTCGGTACTAGCGGGCTACAATGAGCAGTTCTTC. It yields the protein CANSSVLAGYNEQFF.

This clonotype was counted at least ten times. This chain connects TRBV30 to TRBJ1-2; D remains unclear. Germline CDR1 GTSNPN, CDR2 SVGIG (reference sequence). The CDR3 contains 11 residues. The V end lost 8 bases, the J end lost 2 bases, and 9 bases lay between the germline ends. The CDR3 loop is CAGRINYGYTF. Here the CDR3 DNA reads TGTGCCGGACGGATAAACTATGGCTACACCTTC.

This clonotype was observed a handful of times. The V and J genes are TRBV7-9 and TRBJ1-3, with a tentative D call TRBD1 (5 bases). The germline CDR1 and CDR2 sequences are SEHNR and FQNEAQ (reference sequence). Trimming stripped 6 bases from V and 4 bases from J, with 16 bases between. The CDR3 covers 15 residues. CDR3 sequence reads: CASSPIRTSGNTIYF. In DNA, the CDR3 is TGTGCCAGCAGTCCGATAAGGACAAGCGGAAACACCATATATTTT.

This clonotype was detected many times. The chain has TRBV30 and TRBJ1-4; 10 nucleotides match TRBD1. CDR1 GTSNPN and CDR2 SVGIG come from the germline V gene (reference sequence). V was pared by 0 bases and J by 0 bases, with 1 base of the junction left unmatched. The CDR3 runs to 16 residues. Written as DNA, the CDR3 is TGTGCCTGGAGTGTAGGACAGGGGGCAACTAATGAAAAACTGTTTTTT. This translates into CAWSVGQGATNEKLFF.

This clonotype was observed many times. The rearrangement links TRBV7-3 to TRBJ2-3; 11 bases line up with TRBD2. CDR3 length: 16 residues. CDR1 SGHTA and CDR2 FQGTGA come from the germline V gene. With 4 bases clipped from V and 1 base from J, the junction kept 4 bases outside the gene matches. For the CDR3, the DNA is TGTGCCAGCAGCTCGAGGACTAGCGGGCGCACAGATACGCAGTATTTT. Its protein is CASSSRTSGRTDTQYF.

This clonotype was seen at least ten times. This chain connects TRBV6-1 to TRBJ2-5; the D is unclear. Trimming cost V 6 bases and J 4 bases, with 6 bases left between them. The CDR3 covers 11 residues. Germline V lookup: CDR1 MNHNS, CDR2 SASEGT. As DNA, the CDR3 is TGTGCCAGCAGGGGGTCAGAGACCCAGTACTTC. It codes for CASRGSETQYF.

Note on this clonotype: This may arise from a read error, as a much more abundant clone is one base away. The gene calls are TRBV10-2 and TRBJ2-3; D is possibly TRBD1 (5 bases). CDR1 and CDR2 from the germline V gene are WSHSY and SAAADI. The CDR3 has 14 amino acids. Trimming took off 6 bases at V and 0 bases at J, with 10 bases between the two ends. In nucleotides, the CDR3 is TGCGCCAGCAGGGACATGTCTAGCACAGATACGCAGTATTTT. The encoded protein is CASRDMSSTDTQYF.

The chain combines TRBV4-1 with TRBJ2-2, with D possibly matching TRBD1 (7 bases). The CDR3 covers 16 residues. The germline V gene encodes CDR1 MGHRA and CDR2 YSYEKL. V lost 4 bases and J lost 4, with 16 bases in between. CDR3 residues: CASSLHGGGFTGELFF. CDR3 DNA sequence: TGCGCCAGCAGCCTCCACGGAGGGGGCTTCACCGGGGAGCTGTTTTTT.

About this clonotype itself: At one end, the junction sequence differs from germline, possibly due to a read error. This chain connects TRBV6-2 or TRBV6-3 to TRBJ2-3; D is unresolved. From germline, CDR1 is MNHEY and CDR2 SVGEGT. The CDR3 is made up of 12 amino acids. CDR3 sequence: CASSESTDTQYF. CDR3 bases: TGCGCCAGCAGTGAGTCAACAGATACGCAGTATTTT.

A few counts support this clonotype. Being one base from a much bigger clone, this may be a read error. For the CDR3, the DNA is TGTGCCAGCAGCTCGATCACAGATACGCAGTATTTT. This gives the protein CASSSITDTQYF. This sequence joins TRBV5-4 and TRBJ2-3; D not certain. This CDR3 comprises 12 residues. CDR1 is SGHNT, CDR2 YYREEE, per germline (reference sequence). V lost 3 bases and J 2 bases, leaving 4 bases between the germline ends.

A few counts support this clonotype. The V call is TRBV5-4, the J call TRBJ2-3; D gene unclear. Per the germline V gene, CDR1 is SGHNT and CDR2 is YYREEE (reference sequence). V lost 3 bases to trimming and J lost 2 bases, with 13 bases between them. The length of the CDR3 is 15 residues. The CDR3 loop is CASSSRPSATDTQYF. For the CDR3, the DNA is TGTGCCAGCAGCTCCCGTCCGTCGGCCACAGATACGCAGTATTTT. The complete variable domain, with remaining parts taken from reference TRBV5-4 and TRBJ2-3, reads ETGVTQSPTHLIKTRGQQVTLRCSSQSGHNTVSWYQQALGQGPQFIFQYYREEENGRGNFPPRFSGLQFPNYSSELNVNALELDDSALYLCASSSRPSATDTQYFGPGTRLTVL.

This clonotype was found many times. The chain links TRBV12-3 or TRBV12-4 to TRBJ2-1; D is possibly TRBD1 (6 bases). The CDR3 spans 13 residues. Trimming removed 1 base from V and 7 bases from J, with 8 bases in between. The CDR3 loop reads CASSLGTVNEQFF. The CDR3 DNA reads as TGTGCCAGCAGTTTAGGGACAGTGAATGAGCAGTTCTTC.

A remark on this clonotype: This sequence is one base from a far larger clone and is likely a read error. The chain couples TRBV6-4 to TRBJ2-1, with 9 positions matching TRBD2. The CDR3 spans 16 residues. V lost 6 bases to trimming and J lost 9 bases; unmatched junction nucleotides: 15. CDR1 is MRHNA and CDR2 is SNTAGT in the germline V gene. CDR3 nucleotides: TGTGCCAGCAGGCTCAGGCCCAGCGGGAGGTTCTTTGAGCAGTTCTTC. Translating it yields CASRLRPSGRFFEQFF.

This clonotype has ten or more counts. This chain links TRBV20-1 with TRBJ2-4; possible D gene TRBD2, 8 bases. The V gene's germline CDR1 is DFQATT and CDR2 SNEGSKA (reference sequence). The CDR3 is made up of 14 amino acids. Trimming pared 1 base from V and 7 bases from J, leaving 14 bases between. The CDR3 DNA is TGCAGTGCTAGAGGACAGGGACTAGAGAACATTCAGTACTTC. Amino acid sequence: CSARGQGLENIQYF.

This clonotype was seen repeatedly, ten times or more. The chain employs TRBV20-1 and TRBJ1-1; a possible D gene is TRBD1 (6 bases). The germline CDR1 and CDR2 sequences are DFQATT and SNEGSKA (reference sequence). The CDR3 totals 16 residues. V was cut by 3 bases and J by 5 bases, with 22 bases left in between. The CDR3: CSASSVSSTRGTEAFF. DNA for the CDR3: TGCAGTGCTAGTTCCGTCTCTTCAACTAGGGGGACTGAAGCTTTCTTT.

This clonotype has ten or more counts. V gene TRBV10-2 combines with J gene TRBJ2-7; TRBD1 is a possible D gene (7 bases). CDR1 and CDR2 (germline): WSHSY, SAAADI. The CDR3 length is 13 residues. Trimming left V 6 bases short and J 4 bases short, with 13 bases between. Here the CDR3 reads CASSAGQSYEQYF. CDR3 DNA sequence: TGCGCCAGCAGCGCGGGACAGAGTTACGAGCAGTACTTC.

This clonotype has a count of ten or more. The rearrangement links TRBV5-1 to TRBJ1-2, with TRBD1 identical over 8 bases. The germline V gene encodes CDR1 SGHRS and CDR2 YFSETQ. Germline trimming cut 4 bases from V and 3 bases from J; bases unmatched to any gene: 5. The CDR3 runs to 14 residues. CDR3 nucleotide sequence: TGCGCCAGCAGCCCAGGGGGCGCAGACTATGGCTACACCTTC. Protein sequence: CASSPGGADYGYTF.

The chain recombines TRBV10-2 with TRBJ1-1; no clear D. The CDR3 extends over 11 amino acids. Germline CDR1 reads WSHSY; CDR2 reads SAAADI. The CDR3 sequence: CATALDTEAFF. The CDR3 DNA follows: TGCGCAACGGCCTTGGACACTGAAGCTTTCTTT.

CDR3 nucleotide sequence: TGTGCCAGCAGTTATTTCGACGAGCAGTACTTC. This gives the protein CASSYFDEQYF. This chain connects TRBV6-5 to TRBJ2-7; D unclear. V lost 3 bases and J lost 5, with 5 bases in between. The CDR3 sequence is 11 residues long. Germline CDR1 is MNHEY and CDR2 is SVGAGI.

The sample holds one count of this clonotype. The chain carries TRBV24-1 and TRBJ2-2; D gene unclear. CDR1 and CDR2 (germline): KGHDR, SFDVKD. The CDR3 is made up of 16 amino acids. V was trimmed by 7 bases and J by 10 bases, leaving 24 bases between them. The CDR3 loop is CATSAPRVDRGVELFF. In DNA, the CDR3 is TGTGCCACCAGCGCGCCAAGGGTGGATAGAGGCGTGGAGCTGTTTTTT.

This chain links TRBV6-5 with TRBJ2-2; D may be TRBD1 or TRBD2 (5 bases each). V was shortened by 2 bases and J by 6 bases, with 10 bases between the two germline ends. Germline V gene sequence: CDR1 MNHEY, CDR2 SVGAGI. CDR3 length: 14 amino acids. The chain's CDR3 is CASSYMGPSGELFF. CDR3 sequence (DNA): TGTGCCAGCAGTTACATGGGACCCTCCGGGGAGCTGTTTTTT.

With respect to this clonotype: This likely reflects a read error, since a far larger clone is one base away. The rearrangement joins TRBV6-1 to TRBJ2-1; TRBD2 matches at 7 bases. Germline assignment: CDR1 MNHNS and CDR2 SASEGT. The length of the CDR3 is 22 residues. V gave up 5 bases and J gave up 0 bases; unmatched junction bases: 25. Here the CDR3 reads CASSYNAGPGLAVPSSYNEQFF. As DNA, the CDR3 is TGTGCCAGCAGTTATAACGCAGGCCCAGGCCTAGCGGTTCCGAGCTCCTACAATGAGCAGTTCTTC.

There are many counts of this clonotype. The V call is TRBV7-6, the J call TRBJ2-7; D gene uncertain. The CDR3 is 13 amino acids. Germline loops: CDR1 SGHVS, CDR2 FNYEAQ. V lost 1 base and J 7 bases, leaving 11 bases between the germline ends. CDR3 region: CASSLDIQREQYF. Here the CDR3 DNA reads TGTGCCAGCAGCTTAGATATTCAAAGGGAGCAGTACTTC.

As for this clonotype: A read error may explain this, as a much larger clone is one base away. This chain joins TRBV13 and TRBJ2-5; 7 bases are shared with TRBD1. CDR3 size: 14 residues. J gave up 5 bases and V 9 bases, and 12 bases lay outside the gene matches. Germline V gene sequence: CDR1 PRHDT, CDR2 FYEKMQ (reference sequence). The CDR3 nucleotides are TGTGCCAGAAGCGAGTCCGGGACAGTCGAGACCCAGTACTTC. Encoded protein: CARSESGTVETQYF. Variable domain in full (rest from reference TRBV13 and TRBJ2-5): AAGVIQSPRHLIKEKRETATLKCYPIPRHDTVYWYQQGPGQDPQFLISFYEKMQSDKGSIPDRFSAQQFSDYHSELNMSSLELGDSALYFCARSESGTVETQYFGPGTRLLVL.